Listed below are T cell receptor beta chains from one sample, sequenced in a study of PD-1 blockade in classical Hodgkin lymphoma. Here immunoSEQ multiplex PCR was the method, and the copy in TCRdb shows in-frame clones only, minus some. The sample gives fewer than 55,000 clones, 88% of which show up once; about a tenth is in the top ten. The sample here was peripheral blood mononuclear cells (PBMCs), taken at baseline. Receptors originate from a human donor with classical Hodgkin lymphoma. Each CDR3 is given with its conserved first and last residue. Clone size is given for some rows only: seen once, a few or many times, or a class if the clone is expanded.

v_call | clone_size | cdr3_aa
TRBV11-2 | NA | CASSLGDRQQEKLFF
TRBV18 | NA | CASSPFVAGGSYEQFF
TRBV27 | NA | CASRHTGTRFYEQYF
TRBV15 | NA | CATSPGAVYSNQPQHF
TRBV11-2 | NA | CASSRSGISYEQYF
TRBV19 | once | CASSTPGGTTGELFF
TRBV5-6 | NA | CASSLGTGGYEQYF
TRBV27 | NA | CASSFGVDTQYF
TRBV6-1 | NA | CASSERGTGYQPQHF
TRBV4-1 | NA | CASSEGGVEQYF
TRBV6-5 | NA | CASSYEGGGSGEQYF
TRBV5-4 | NA | CASSSRGAPYGYTF
TRBV27 | NA | CASSLSEGTNTGELFF
TRBV6-1 | NA | CASSPGTGNEKLFF
TRBV27 | NA | CASSSLAGAEEQYF
TRBV5-4 | NA | CASSFFEGRSSYEQYF
TRBV5-1 | NA | CASSLGGAMSHEQYF
TRBV4-1 | NA | CASSRGSYNSPLHF
TRBV12-5 | NA | CASGTGGQNTEAFF
TRBV5-4 | NA | CASSLDGLAGVGEQYF
TRBV4-1 | NA | CASSPRTGELFF
TRBV6-5 | NA | CASSSTSGGHNEQFF
TRBV7-9 | NA | CASSLGGDNQPQHF
TRBV5-1 | NA | CASPYRRDGVYEQYF
TRBV28 | once | CASSLGDRGYEQYF
TRBV5-4 | once | CASSPGPTNTGELFF
TRBV7-8 | NA | CASSLGDTGELFF
TRBV27 | NA | CASSLRREGYEQYF
TRBV28 | NA | CASSLGLEANEQFF
TRBV15 | NA | CATSRDPGFRYEQYF
TRBV5-1 | NA | CASSFEKGGIQETQYF
TRBV19 | NA | CASTHQGHGAYEQYF
TRBV10-3 | NA | CALRREGVNTEAFF
TRBV4-2 | NA | CASSQVPPGANQPQHF
TRBV27 | NA | CASRSSSLSYGYTF
TRBV2 | NA | CASSEQGINTGELFF
TRBV25-1 | NA | CASSARTSSYNEQFF
TRBV6-4 | NA | CASSEVGGSTEAFF
TRBV20-1 | few | CSASRDTEAFF
TRBV7-6 | NA | CASSKDRGPVGNIQYF
TRBV11-1 | NA | CASSSSGRLETQYF
TRBV19 | few | CASSIPQGLEAFF
TRBV29-1 | NA | CSVATGAWQETQYF
TRBV11-2 | once | CASSQQVSSTEAFF
TRBV27 | NA | CASSLRGASTDTQYF
TRBV5-4 | once | CASSLATSGRAGETQYF
TRBV2 | NA | CASSEVGRRDMIINSPLHF
TRBV28 | NA | CASSLPQGGNTEAFF
TRBV7-9 | NA | CASSPLRSQETQYF
TRBV11-1 | NA | CASSLASGEETQYF
TRBV25-1 | NA | CASRDRGSSKDTGELFF
TRBV5-4 | NA | CASSLWRRTSGKEETQYF
TRBV28 | NA | CASSLSGGPGDSPLHF
TRBV6-5 | NA | CASSYFAGPSNTIYF
TRBV5-6 | NA | CASSLDRISGNTIYF